The 9 T cell receptor beta chains presented below share a single source sample, sequenced in a study of cytomegalovirus exposure and HLA in healthy donors. With 60 Vbeta and 13 Jbeta primers, the PCR was carried out. Clones were read by immunoSEQ multiplex PCR, and TCRdb kept only the in-frame ones, dropping some. The data show 210,000 or so clones, 70% to 85% seen once. The sequenced sample was PBMCs. All receptors derive from a girl aged 2 to 10 in good health and CMV-seronegative.

J is TRBJ2-7 and V is TRBV7-2, with 15 bases identical to TRBD2. This CDR3 has 18 residues. Germline assignment: CDR1 SGHTA and CDR2 FQGNSA. V trimming: 4 bases; J trimming: 4 bases; junction bases outside the gene matches: 11. The CDR3 DNA reads as TGTGCCAGCAGCTCCAGGCCCGGGACTAGCGGGAGGCCATACGAGCAGTACTTC. This codes for CASSSRPGTSGRPYEQYF.

This chain links TRBV7-9 with TRBJ1-2; D unresolved. Trimming shortened V by 5 bases and J by 3 bases, and 19 bases separated the two germline ends. The V gene's germline CDR1 is SEHNR and CDR2 FQNEAQ (reference sequence). The CDR3 loop spans 16 amino acids. The CDR3 is CASSNTYDRGYYGYTF. CDR3 coding DNA: TGTGCCAGCAGCAACACTTACGACCGGGGATACTATGGCTACACCTTC.

The chain couples TRBV9 to TRBJ2-3; 10 bases align to TRBD1. V dropped 0 bases and J dropped 5; count of bases not matched to a gene: 9. Germline V CDR1 and CDR2: SGDLS, YYNGEE. The CDR3 is made up of 17 amino acids. CDR3 DNA sequence: TGTGCCAGCAGCGTAGCACCCCAGGGACAGGGGAAAGATACGCAGTATTTT. This encodes CASSVAPQGQGKDTQYF.

There are a few counts of this clone. The rearrangement links TRBV5-4 to TRBJ2-3; D ambiguous. CDR3 length: 16 amino acids. The germline gives CDR1 SGHNT, CDR2 YYREEE (reference sequence). V was pared by 0 bases and J by 2 bases, with 13 bases between. DNA of the CDR3: TGTGCCAGCAGCTTGGAGTTTGCGCCCCTCACAGATACGCAGTATTTT. As protein: CASSLEFAPLTDTQYF. Full variable domain (remainder filled in from reference TRBV5-4 and TRBJ2-3): ETGVTQSPTHLIKTRGQQVTLRCSSQSGHNTVSWYQQALGQGPQFIFQYYREEENGRGNFPPRFSGLQFPNYSSELNVNALELDDSALYLCASSLEFAPLTDTQYFGPGTRLTVL.

The rearrangement joins TRBV14 to TRBJ1-1; 7 bases agree with TRBD1. Germline loops: CDR1 SGHDN, CDR2 FVKESK. V was clipped by 4 bases and J by 4 bases; unmatched bases: 12. This CDR3 is 16 amino acids long. In nucleotides, the CDR3 is TGTGCCAGCAGCCGACAGACAGGGAGTTGGGCCACTGAAGCTTTCTTT. It encodes CASSRQTGSWATEAFF.

For this clone: This same CDR3 is encoded by further DNA sequences in the sample. This chain links TRBV18 with TRBJ1-1; a weak D match, TRBD1 (5 bases). The V end lost 2 bases, the J end lost 4 bases, and 11 bases lay between the germline ends. Germline CDR1 and CDR2: KGHSH and LQKENI. CDR3 length equals 14 residues. Written as DNA, the CDR3 is TGTGCCAGCTCACCAGTTCTTCAGGGCACTGAAGCTTTCTTT. It is translated as CASSPVLQGTEAFF.

This sequence joins TRBV28 and TRBJ1-1, with unresolved D. Trimming took 8 bases from V and 5 from J, leaving 24 bases between them. Germline assignment: CDR1 MDHEN and CDR2 SYDVKM. This CDR3 has 16 amino acids. Here the CDR3 reads CASGPILEEGGTEAFF. The CDR3 bases are TGTGCCAGCGGACCTATACTCGAGGAGGGAGGAACTGAAGCTTTCTTT.

The rearrangement joins TRBV27 to TRBJ1-5; D is ambiguous. V lost 6 bases to trimming and J lost 1 base, with 13 bases between them. The CDR3 has 15 amino acids. From germline, CDR1 is MNHEY and CDR2 SMNVEV (reference sequence). The CDR3 is CASSSQRGSNQPQHF. Here the CDR3 DNA reads TGTGCCAGCAGCTCTCAAAGAGGGAGCAATCAGCCCCAGCATTTT.

This clone was counted a few times. The V gene is TRBV5-4, the J gene TRBJ2-5, with 7 positions matching TRBD2. CDR1 and CDR2 (germline): SGHNT, YYREEE (reference sequence). This CDR3 has 16 amino acids. V lost 2 bases and J lost 4; bases outside the gene matches: 11. The DNA for the CDR3 is TGTGCCAGCAGCTTCGGCATCGCGGGAGTACGAGAGACCCAGTACTTC. Protein product: CASSFGIAGVRETQYF. The full variable domain, with the rest looked up from reference TRBV5-4 and TRBJ2-5, is ETGVTQSPTHLIKTRGQQVTLRCSSQSGHNTVSWYQQALGQGPQFIFQYYREEENGRGNFPPRFSGLQFPNYSSELNVNALELDDSALYLCASSFGIAGVRETQYFGPGTRLLVL.